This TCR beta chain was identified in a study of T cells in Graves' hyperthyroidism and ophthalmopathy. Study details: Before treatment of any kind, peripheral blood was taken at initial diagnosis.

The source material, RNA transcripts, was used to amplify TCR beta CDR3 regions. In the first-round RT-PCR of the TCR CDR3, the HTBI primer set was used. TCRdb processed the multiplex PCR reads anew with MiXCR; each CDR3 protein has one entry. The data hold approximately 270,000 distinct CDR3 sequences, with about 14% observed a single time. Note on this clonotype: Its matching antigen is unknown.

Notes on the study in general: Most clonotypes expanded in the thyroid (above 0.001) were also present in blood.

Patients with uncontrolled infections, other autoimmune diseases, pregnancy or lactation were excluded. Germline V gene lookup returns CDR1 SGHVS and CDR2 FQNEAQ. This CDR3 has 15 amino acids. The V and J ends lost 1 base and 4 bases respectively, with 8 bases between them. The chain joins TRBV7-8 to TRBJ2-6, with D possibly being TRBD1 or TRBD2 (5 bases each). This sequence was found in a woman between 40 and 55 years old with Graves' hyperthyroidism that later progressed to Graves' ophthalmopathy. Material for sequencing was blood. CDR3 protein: CASSLGGKGANVLTF. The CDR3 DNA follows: TGTGCCAGCAGCTTAGGGGGGAAAGGGGCCAACGTCCTGACTTTC.